The text below deals with one TCR beta chain. While infection was still active, Seattle patients were enrolled and then followed longitudinally. This sample was included in a study of blood T cell repertoires in COVID-19. Clones were read by immunoSEQ multiplex PCR, and TCRdb kept only the in-frame ones, dropping some. This repertoire shows tens of thousands of clones, 75% to 90% found once; its top ten account for about 4.9%. This CDR3 has 16 residues. CDR1 and CDR2 from the germline V gene are LNHDA and SQIVND (reference sequence). The ends were cut back, 0 bases at V and 8 bases at J, with 19 bases in the middle.

This receptor was identified in a man in his 60s with COVID-19, enrolled during active disease. This chain links TRBV19 with TRBJ1-2, with a possible D match to TRBD1 (6 bases). Sequencing was done on a sample of peripheral blood. The CDR3 here is CASSIDLPTGHKGYTF. The CDR3 DNA follows: TGTGCCAGTAGTATAGACCTCCCGACAGGCCACAAAGGCTACACCTTC.